Presented here are 28 T cell receptor beta chains from one specimen sequenced in a study of T cell responses to AZD1222 COVID-19 vaccine. Produced via immunoSEQ multiplex PCR; TCRdb's table is partial and in-frame only. The sample includes 150,000 or so clones, 90% of them seen just once. The sequences come from peripheral blood, collected on day 0 of AZD1222 vaccination. The source is an adult in good health.

The chain is built from TRBV6-5 and TRBJ1-1; 7 bases map to TRBD1. Germline-derived CDR1 and CDR2 are MNHEY and SVGAGI. The trim removed 5 bases at V and 3 bases at J, leaving 6 bases unmatched. The CDR3 extends over 14 amino acids. The CDR3 DNA reads TGTGCCAGCAGTCACAGGGGAGGCCACACTGAAGCTTTCTTT. Its translation: CASSHRGGHTEAFF.

This rearrangement joins TRBV27 to TRBJ1-1; possibly TRBD1 for D (6 bases). V was shortened by 2 bases and J by 5 bases, with 15 bases between the two germline ends. The germline gives CDR1 MNHEY, CDR2 SMNVEV (reference sequence). The CDR3 totals 15 residues. The CDR3 spells CASSLTAGEMTEAFF. CDR3 nucleotides: TGTGCCAGCAGTTTAACGGCAGGGGAAATGACTGAAGCTTTCTTT.

The rearrangement joins TRBV11-2 to TRBJ2-1; tentatively, D is TRBD1 or TRBD2 (5 bases each). V was trimmed by 0 bases and J by 3 bases, leaving 9 bases between them. Germline lookup yields CDR1 SGHAT and CDR2 FQNNGV. This CDR3 region has 15 residues. In DNA form, the CDR3 reads TGTGCCAGCAGCTTAGAGGGGGTCCTCTACAATGAGCAGTTCTTC. Protein sequence: CASSLEGVLYNEQFF.

The chain links TRBV10-2 to TRBJ2-7, with TRBD1 matching 7 bases. The length of the CDR3 is 14 residues. CDR1 is WSHSY, CDR2 SAAADI, per germline. Trimming removed 7 bases from V and 1 base from J; junction bases left unmatched: 7. The CDR3 loop reads CASITDRESYEQYF. In nucleotides, the CDR3 is TGCGCCAGCATTACTGACAGGGAATCCTACGAGCAGTACTTC.

V gene TRBV6-1 combines with J gene TRBJ1-5; TRBD1 might be the D (6 bases). Per germline, CDR1 MNHNS and CDR2 SASEGT. There are 15 residues in the CDR3. Trimming left V 3 bases short and J 4 bases short, with 13 bases between. In DNA, the CDR3 is TGTGCCAGCAGTGAGGCCCCAGGGGCGAATCAGCCCCAGCATTTT. Residues: CASSEAPGANQPQHF.

The chain couples TRBV11-2 to TRBJ1-4, with D possibly being TRBD1 (5 bases). The germline V gene encodes CDR1 SGHAT and CDR2 FQNNGV. V was pared by 1 base and J by 7 bases, with 13 bases between. This CDR3 spans 15 amino acids. CDR3 bases: TGTGCCAGCAGCTTAGTGGGGCAGTTGGGTGAAAAACTGTTTTTT. Translation gives CASSLVGQLGEKLFF.

V is TRBV10-3 and J is TRBJ1-2, with a weak D call TRBD1 (5 bases). This CDR3 is 14 amino acids long. Trimming left V 0 bases short and J 9 bases short, with 14 bases between. Germline CDR1 reads ENHRY; CDR2 reads SYGVKD. DNA for the CDR3: TGTGCCATCAGTGAGTCGATGTTCCAGGGTAGCTACACCTTC. It encodes CAISESMFQGSYTF.

The DNA for the CDR3 is TGTGCCAGCAGCCGCGGGGTAGATACGCAGTATTTT. It codes for CASSRGVDTQYF. This chain links TRBV7-2 with TRBJ2-3; D might be TRBD2 (6 bases). V lost 5 bases and J 5 bases, leaving 8 bases between the germline ends. CDR1 is SGHTA and CDR2 is FQGNSA in the germline V gene. The CDR3 sequence is 12 residues long. Combining the CDR3 with reference TRBV7-2 and TRBJ2-3 gives the whole variable domain GAGVSQSPSNKVTEKGKDVELRCDPISGHTALYWYRQSLGQGLEFLIYFQGNSAPDKSGLPSDRFSAERTGGSVSTLTIQRTQQEDSAVYLCASSRGVDTQYFGPGTRLTVL.

The chain is built from TRBV18 and TRBJ1-4; the D is unclear. Trimming removed 2 bases from V and 3 bases from J, with 7 bases in between. The CDR3 contains 14 residues. The V gene's germline CDR1 is KGHSH and CDR2 LQKENI. CDR3 loop: CASSPDQSNEKLFF. CDR3 DNA: TGTGCCAGCTCACCAGACCAGTCTAATGAAAAACTGTTTTTT.

The chain joins TRBV11-3 to TRBJ2-3; D is unclear. The CDR3 sequence is 13 residues long. The germline V and J ends were trimmed by 2 bases and 1 base, with 4 bases remaining between them. Germline CDR1 and CDR2: SGHNT and YENEEA. The CDR3 sequence is CASSLSRTDTQYF. The CDR3 DNA is TGTGCCAGCAGCTTATCGCGCACAGATACGCAGTATTTT.

This chain joins TRBV15 and TRBJ2-1, with 10 bases fitting TRBD1. V lost 0 bases and J lost 2; bases outside the gene matches: 4. This CDR3 is 17 amino acids long. Per germline, CDR1 LNHNV and CDR2 YYDKDF (reference sequence). The CDR3 sequence: CATSRDQGTGAYNEQFF. In nucleotides, the CDR3 is TGTGCCACCAGCAGAGATCAGGGGACAGGGGCCTACAATGAGCAGTTCTTC.

The V call is TRBV5-6, the J call TRBJ1-2, with D possibly matching TRBD1 (5 bases). The CDR3 length is 15 residues. Germline V gene sequence: CDR1 SGHDT, CDR2 YYEEEE. V lost 3 bases and J lost 5, with 17 bases in between. CDR3 DNA sequence: TGTGCCAGCAGCTGGATCAGGGAGGGTGGGTATGGCTACACCTTC. It translates to CASSWIREGGYGYTF.

This chain connects TRBV15 to TRBJ1-5; no firm D call. V was clipped by 3 bases and J by 7 bases, with 13 bases between them. Germline V lookup: CDR1 LNHNV, CDR2 YYDKDF (reference sequence). This CDR3 region has 14 residues. The CDR3 coding sequence is TGTGCCACCAGCAGGGGAGATGGGCTCCAGCCCCAGCATTTT. It translates to CATSRGDGLQPQHF.

This chain connects TRBV7-2 to TRBJ2-3, with 7 positions matching TRBD2. Trimming cost V 1 base and J 2 bases; bases outside gene matches: 6. The CDR3 has 16 amino acids. CDR1 SGHTA and CDR2 FQGNSA come from the germline V gene. This CDR3 reads CASSLGGGPFTDTQYF. The CDR3 DNA reads TGTGCCAGCAGCTTAGGGGGGGGTCCTTTCACAGATACGCAGTATTTT.

This clone was seen once. This rearrangement joins TRBV3-1 (or the pseudogene TRBV3-2) to TRBJ2-3; D remains ambiguous. This CDR3 has 13 amino acids. Per germline, CDR1 LGHDT and CDR2 YNNKEL (reference sequence). V was pared by 8 bases and J by 6 bases, with 15 bases between. The CDR3 coding sequence is TGTGCCAGCGTCAGCCGCGAAGGTGATACGCAGTATTTT. It yields the protein CASVSREGDTQYF.

The sample holds one count of this clone. This sequence joins TRBV19 and TRBJ1-1; unclear D gene. Germline-derived CDR1 and CDR2 are LNHDA and SQIVND (reference sequence). V shed 0 bases and J shed 1 base, with 9 bases lying between them. This CDR3 is 15 amino acids long. The chain's CDR3 is CASSIEQRENTEAFF. The CDR3 nucleotides read TGTGCCAGTAGTATAGAACAGCGAGAGAACACTGAAGCTTTCTTT.

The rearrangement joins TRBV3-1 (or the pseudogene TRBV3-2) to TRBJ2-7, with D possibly being TRBD1 or TRBD2 (5 bases each). Per germline, CDR1 LGHDT and CDR2 YNNKEL (reference sequence). Trimming cost V 6 bases and J 2 bases, with 11 bases left between them. The CDR3 totals 13 residues. The CDR3 DNA is TGTGCCAGCAGGAGGGACGGACCCTACGAGCAGTACTTC. It yields the protein CASRRDGPYEQYF.

This clone was found once. The chain recombines TRBV27 with TRBJ2-3; D perhaps matches TRBD2 (5 bases). Germline V gives CDR1 MNHEY, CDR2 SMNVEV (reference sequence). Trimming removed 6 bases from V and 3 bases from J, with 10 bases in between. This CDR3 is 13 amino acids long. CDR3 coding DNA: TGTGCCAGCAGCCTAGAGGGAACAGATACGCAGTATTTT. Protein sequence: CASSLEGTDTQYF.

The genes are TRBV9 and TRBJ1-1, with D possibly being TRBD1 (5 bases). V was shortened by 4 bases and J by 3 bases, with 10 bases between the two germline ends. The CDR3 has 13 amino acids. Germline V gene lookup returns CDR1 SGDLS and CDR2 YYNGEE. The CDR3 DNA reads TGTGCCAGCAGCCCCCAGGGAGACACTGAAGCTTTCTTT. It encodes CASSPQGDTEAFF.

CDR3: CASSQGQGVVGYTF. Here the CDR3 DNA reads TGTGCCAGCAGCCAAGGACAGGGGGTAGTTGGCTACACCTTC. The genes are TRBV4-2 and TRBJ1-2, with 9 bases matching TRBD1. The CDR3 covers 14 residues. Germline CDR1 and CDR2: LGHNA and YNFKEQ. Trimming removed 1 base from V and 7 bases from J; junction bases left unmatched: 4.

The genes are TRBV2 and TRBJ2-5; TRBD2 aligns across 9 bases. The CDR3 runs 15 residues. The ends lost 5 bases at V and 1 base at J; junction bases unmatched: 5. Germline V gives CDR1 SNHLY, CDR2 FYNNEI. CDR3 residues: CASSPERGVQETQYF. CDR3 DNA: TGTGCCAGCAGTCCTGAGCGGGGGGTCCAAGAGACCCAGTACTTC.

This clone was seen a few times. The genes are TRBV28 and TRBJ1-5, with D possibly TRBD1 on 5 matching bases. Germline CDR1 is MDHEN and CDR2 is SYDVKM. V gave up 3 bases and J gave up 6 bases, with 15 bases separating them. The CDR3 length is 15 residues. For the CDR3, the DNA is TGTGCCAGCAGTTTCGGACACGGACGGAGTCAGCCCCAGCATTTT. Translating gives CASSFGHGRSQPQHF.

The chain combines TRBV13 with TRBJ1-4; 8 nucleotides align to TRBD1. This CDR3 contains 14 residues. The junction had 4 bases not matched to a gene; V was cut back by 6 bases and J by 4 bases. From germline, CDR1 is PRHDT and CDR2 FYEKMQ (reference sequence). In DNA form, the CDR3 reads TGTGCCAGCAGGTCGGGACAGGTTAATGAAAAACTGTTTTTT. This translates into CASRSGQVNEKLFF. Using reference TRBV13 and TRBJ1-4 for the parts outside the CDR3, the full variable domain is AAGVIQSPRHLIKEKRETATLKCYPIPRHDTVYWYQQGPGQDPQFLISFYEKMQSDKGSIPDRFSAQQFSDYHSELNMSSLELGDSALYFCASRSGQVNEKLFFGSGTQLSVL.

This sequence joins TRBV27 and TRBJ1-3; 7 bases are shared with TRBD1. Germline CDR1 is MNHEY and CDR2 is SMNVEV (reference sequence). The V segment lost 7 bases and the J segment 6 bases; nucleotides outside the gene matches: 18. The CDR3 is 17 residues long. The CDR3 coding sequence is TGTGCCAGCACCTGGGGCAGGGGGACCAGCGGGCAAAACACCATATATTTT. Translating it yields CASTWGRGTSGQNTIYF.

The chain couples TRBV3-1 (or the pseudogene TRBV3-2) to TRBJ1-4; possibly TRBD1 for D (5 bases). The CDR3 length is 15 residues. Trimming took 5 bases from V and 10 from J, leaving 20 bases between them. Per germline, CDR1 LGHDT and CDR2 YNNKEL (reference sequence). The CDR3 protein is CASSTVVVGGPKLFF. The CDR3, as DNA: TGTGCCAGCAGCACAGTCGTGGTTGGGGGTCCAAAACTGTTTTTT.

V and J are TRBV10-1 and TRBJ2-7; 12 bases agree with TRBD1. CDR3 size: 15 residues. The V gene end was trimmed by 0 bases and the J gene end by 8 bases; junction bases not matched to a gene: 5. Germline V gene sequence: CDR1 WNHNN, CDR2 SYGVQD (reference sequence). CDR3 residues: CASSESGDRGQQQYF. CDR3 bases: TGCGCCAGCAGTGAGTCGGGGGACAGGGGGCAACAGCAGTACTTC.

The chain uses TRBV4-2 and TRBJ1-2; 8 nucleotides align to TRBD1. V shed 1 base, J shed 9 bases, and the junction held 10 bases outside the gene matches. CDR1 LGHNA and CDR2 YNFKEQ come from the germline V gene. The CDR3 contains 15 residues. CDR3 bases: TGTGCCAGCAGCCAAGCCCCGGGACAGGAGTACCGCTACACCTTC. This codes for CASSQAPGQEYRYTF.

The V call is TRBV12-5, the J call TRBJ2-3; 8 bases line up with TRBD1. The CDR3 totals 16 residues. The junction had 7 bases not matched to a gene; V was cut back by 5 bases and J by 0 bases. Germline CDR1 and CDR2: LGHNT and FRNRAP. CDR3 in DNA: TGTGCTAGTGGTCTATACAGGGGGATAAGCACAGATACGCAGTATTTT. Its protein is CASGLYRGISTDTQYF. The full variable domain, completed using reference TRBV12-5 and TRBJ2-3, is DARVTQTPRHKVTEMGQEVTMRCQPILGHNTVFWYRQTMMQGLELLAYFRNRAPLDDSGMPKDRFSAEMPDATLATLKIQPSEPRDSAVYFCASGLYRGISTDTQYFGPGTRLTVL.